This entry features one TCR beta chain sequence. Its antigen remains unidentified. This entry is derived from a study of identical twins. Whole-study results and caveats: Reduced insertions were recorded for abundant cord blood beta clonotypes, with no such pattern in memory repertoires. Beta out-of-frame sequences showed weaker excess sharing between twins. Compared with unrelated sharing, twin-shared out-of-frame alpha sequences had more low-probability sequences.

One entry per CDR3 protein, called by TCRdb with MiXCR from the 5' RACE reads. Of 640,000 or so distinct CDR3 sequences in the sample, roughly 6% were seen once. The CDR3 length is 20 residues. From germline, CDR1 is SQVTM and CDR2 ANQGSEA. The trim removed 6 bases at V and 2 bases at J, leaving 27 bases unmatched. Sequencing was performed on naive T cells sorted from blood. The TCR originated in a young man in good health. This chain uses TRBV29-1 with TRBJ1-1; 7 positions match TRBD1. Written as DNA, the CDR3 is TGCAGCGTAACACCCCTCGACCTTGCCGACAGGGTGTCTGTCAACACTGAAGCTTTCTTT. Translating gives CSVTPLDLADRVSVNTEAFF.